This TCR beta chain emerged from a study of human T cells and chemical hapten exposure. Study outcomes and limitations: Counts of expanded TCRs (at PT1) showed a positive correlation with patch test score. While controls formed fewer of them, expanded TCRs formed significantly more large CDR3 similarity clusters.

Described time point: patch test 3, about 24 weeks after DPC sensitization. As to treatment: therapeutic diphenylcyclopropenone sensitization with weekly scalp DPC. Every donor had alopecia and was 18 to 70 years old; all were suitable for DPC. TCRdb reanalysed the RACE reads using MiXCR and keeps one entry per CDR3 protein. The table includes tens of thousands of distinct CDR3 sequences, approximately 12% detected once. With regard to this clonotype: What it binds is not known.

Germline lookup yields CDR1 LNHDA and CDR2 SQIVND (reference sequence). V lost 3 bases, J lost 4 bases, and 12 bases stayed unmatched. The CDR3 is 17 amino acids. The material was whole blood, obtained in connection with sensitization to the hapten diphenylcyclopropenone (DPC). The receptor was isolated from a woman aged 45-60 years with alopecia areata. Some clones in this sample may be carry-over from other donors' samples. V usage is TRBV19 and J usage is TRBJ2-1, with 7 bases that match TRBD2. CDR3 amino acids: CASSIVEGRAWYNEQFF. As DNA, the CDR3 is TGTGCCAGTAGTATTGTGGAAGGGAGGGCTTGGTACAATGAGCAGTTCTTC.